The rows below give T cell receptor beta chains drawn from one sample of a study of blood T cell repertoires in COVID-19. Libraries were prepared by immunoSEQ multiplex PCR; TCRdb keeps only in-frame clonotypes and omits some of them. In the table there are roughly 180,000 clones, 80% to 90% of which are singletons. The specimen was peripheral blood. The source of these receptors is a woman in her fifties or sixties with COVID-19, enrolled during active disease. The CDR3 runs from the conserved cysteine through the conserved F or W. D genes are given only for firm matches. Part of the rows lack a size; the others show once, few, many or a class for expanded clones.

size	D	J	V	DNA	CDR3
NA	TRBD1	TRBJ2-3	TRBV7-6	TGTGCCAGCAGCTCGGGACAGGGTAACGCAGATACGCAGTATTTT	CASSSGQGNADTQYF
NA	NA	TRBJ2-1	TRBV7-9	TGTGCCAGCAGCCCCTGGGGGCTGAGCTCCTACAATGAGCAGTTCTTC	CASSPWGLSSYNEQFF
NA	TRBD2	TRBJ2-3	TRBV28	TGTGCCAGCAGTCCCCCAGCGGGGGGACTTTCAGATACGCAGTATTTT	CASSPPAGGLSDTQYF
NA	NA	TRBJ2-2	TRBV5-4	TGTGCCAGCAGCTTGGCCGGGGGGCGCGACACCGGGGAGCTGTTTTTT	CASSLAGGRDTGELFF
NA	TRBD1	TRBJ2-1	TRBV18	TGTGCCAGCTCACCACCGACGGGACAGGGGAGCAATGAGCAGTTCTTC	CASSPPTGQGSNEQFF
NA	NA	TRBJ2-1	TRBV7-3	TGTGCCAGCAGCCCCGAGGGGGTCTCCTACAATGAGCAGTTCTTC	CASSPEGVSYNEQFF
NA	TRBD1	TRBJ2-7	TRBV6-5	TGTGCCAGCAGTTTGGGACAGGGAACCCACGAGCAGTACTTC	CASSLGQGTHEQYF
NA	TRBD1	TRBJ1-2	TRBV24-1	TGTGCCACCAGTGAGCGACAGGGGGCTGGCTACACCTTC	CATSERQGAGYTF
NA	TRBD2	TRBJ2-5	TRBV27	TGTGCCAGCAGTTTGGCGGGGGGGCTAGTAGAGACCCAGTACTTC	CASSLAGGLVETQYF
few	NA	TRBJ2-2	TRBV18	TGTGCCAGCTCACCGTACGGCGGGGAGCTGTTTTTT	CASSPYGGELFF